A selection of T cell receptor beta chains follows, all from one sample in a study of a mutant IDH1 vaccine in newly diagnosed glioma. Antigens of these TCRs are unknown. Method: immunoSEQ multiplex PCR; TCRdb's copy keeps in-frame clones and lacks some. The data hold about 36,000 clones, with roughly 79% observed a single time. Here the sequenced sample was PBMCs, taken from a glioma patient whose treatment included an IDH1 peptide vaccine. The receptors were gathered from a man in his forties or fifties with glioma. Both conserved end residues are part of each CDR3. The D gene is left open where the match is weak. Clone size is given for some rows only: seen once, a few or many times, or a class if the clone is expanded.

v_gene	j_gene	d_gene	abundance	CDR3aa	CDR3nt
TRBV2	TRBJ2-3	NA	NA	CASMAGTDTQYF	TGTGCCAGCATGGCGGGCACAGATACGCAGTATTTT
TRBV5-1	TRBJ2-1	TRBD1	once	CASSLPRPQGALVVDEQFF	TGCGCCAGCAGCTTACCCCGCCCGCAGGGGGCGTTGGTTGTCGATGAGCAGTTCTTC
TRBV5-1	TRBJ2-7	NA	NA	CASSLAAQRSYEQYF	TGCGCCAGCAGCTTGGCGGCCCAAAGGTCCTACGAGCAGTACTTC
TRBV7-2	TRBJ2-1	TRBD2	NA	CASSLGRLAGGQTYNEQFF	TGTGCCAGCAGCTTAGGGAGACTAGCGGGAGGCCAAACCTACAATGAGCAGTTCTTC
TRBV2	TRBJ1-6	NA	NA	CASRTAGVNSPLHF	TGTGCCAGCCGCACCGCGGGGGTGAATTCACCCCTCCACTTT
TRBV2	TRBJ1-2	NA	NA	CASSTMDRKGYTF	TGTGCCAGCAGTACCATGGACAGAAAGGGCTACACCTTC
TRBV7-2	TRBJ1-3	NA	NA	CASSLGPGRQGNTIYF	TGTGCCAGCAGCTTGGGCCCCGGGAGGCAGGGAAACACCATATATTTT
TRBV5-4	TRBJ2-2	NA	NA	CASRNLGGRTGELFF	TGTGCCAGCCGGAATCTCGGGGGTCGGACCGGGGAGCTGTTTTTT
TRBV10-3	TRBJ2-3	TRBD2	NA	CASGGAGETDTQYF	TGTGCCTCCGGGGGGGCGGGAGAGACAGATACGCAGTATTTT
TRBV7-9	TRBJ2-3	NA	NA	CASSLSVRTDTQYF	TGTGCCAGCAGCCTCTCAGTTCGCACAGATACGCAGTATTTT
TRBV7-2	TRBJ1-5	NA	NA	CASSLNINQPQHF	TGTGCCAGCAGCTTAAATATCAATCAGCCCCAGCATTTT
TRBV30	TRBJ1-1	TRBD1	few	CAWSVGQGATEAFF	TGTGCCTGGAGTGTTGGGCAGGGGGCCACTGAAGCTTTCTTT
TRBV5-1	TRBJ2-7	TRBD2	NA	CASSSRGGYEQYF	TGCGCCAGCAGCTCAAGGGGAGGGTACGAGCAGTACTTC
TRBV5-1	TRBJ2-2	NA	NA	CASSRQAHTGELFF	TGCGCCAGCAGCCGACAGGCCCACACCGGGGAGCTGTTTTTT
TRBV13	TRBJ2-7	TRBD1	NA	CASSLETGGNREQYF	TGTGCCAGCAGCTTAGAAACAGGGGGTAATCGCGAGCAGTACTTC
TRBV9	TRBJ1-2	NA	NA	CASSVQGWGYTF	TGTGCCAGCAGCGTCCAGGGATGGGGCTACACCTTC
TRBV5-1	TRBJ2-1	NA	once	CASGVGGGAGYNEQFF	TGCGCCAGCGGGGTTGGAGGGGGCGCGGGATACAATGAGCAGTTCTTC
TRBV11-2	TRBJ1-2	NA	NA	CASSLMGETNYGYTF	TGTGCCAGCAGCTTAATGGGGGAAACTAACTATGGCTACACCTTC
TRBV6-1	TRBJ1-2	TRBD1	NA	CASRETGDNYGYTF	TGTGCCAGCAGGGAGACAGGGGACAACTATGGCTACACCTTC
TRBV18	TRBJ2-7	NA	NA	CASSPRELRGSYEQYF	TGTGCCAGCTCACCCCGGGAACTGCGGGGCTCCTACGAGCAGTACTTC
TRBV5-4	TRBJ2-7	TRBD2	NA	CASSSDVSLAGAEQYF	TGTGCCAGCAGCAGTGACGTTTCACTAGCGGGGGCCGAGCAGTACTTC
TRBV29-1	TRBJ1-5	TRBD1	NA	CSVGQGSGPQHF	TGCAGCGTTGGACAGGGGAGTGGACCCCAGCATTTT
TRBV14	TRBJ1-5	TRBD1	few	CASSQVRGRGYSNQPQHF	TGTGCCAGCAGCCAAGTCAGGGGGAGGGGTTATAGCAATCAGCCCCAGCATTTT
TRBV28	TRBJ1-6	NA	NA	CASCPQGLTLHF	TGTGCCAGCTGTCCCCAGGGCCTCACCCTCCACTTT
TRBV2	TRBJ2-2	NA	NA	CASSPEGTTNTGELFF	TGTGCCAGCAGTCCCGAAGGGACCACGAACACCGGGGAGCTGTTTTTT
TRBV7-9	TRBJ1-5	NA	few	CASSFGPNQPQHF	TGTGCCAGCAGCTTCGGTCCAAATCAGCCCCAGCATTTT
TRBV6-6	TRBJ1-2	NA	NA	CASSTLTENYGYTF	TGTGCCAGCAGTACCCTGACAGAAAACTATGGCTACACCTTC
TRBV6-1	TRBJ1-6	NA	once	CASTQGWTPLHF	TGTGCCAGCACGCAGGGTTGGACACCCCTCCACTTT
TRBV9	TRBJ2-3	TRBD1	NA	CASSDRGASTDTQYF	TGTGCCAGCAGCGACAGGGGCGCTAGCACAGATACGCAGTATTTT
TRBV27	TRBJ1-1	NA	NA	CASSHRAFNTEAFF	TGTGCCAGCAGCCACAGGGCATTTAACACTGAAGCTTTCTTT
TRBV14	TRBJ1-6	TRBD1	NA	CASSHWTGTGSGSPLHF	TGTGCCAGCAGCCACTGGACCGGGACAGGGTCGGGGTCACCCCTCCACTTT
TRBV29-1	TRBJ2-7	NA	once	CSVVDVGPVEQYF	TGCAGCGTTGTGGACGTAGGCCCTGTCGAGCAGTACTTC
TRBV2	TRBJ2-5	NA	NA	CASSRYQETQYF	TGTGCCAGCAGCAGATACCAAGAGACCCAGTACTTC
TRBV7-8	TRBJ2-1	NA	NA	CASRAGGDNEQFF	TGTGCCAGCAGGGCGGGCGGGGACAATGAGCAGTTCTTC
TRBV7-2	TRBJ2-1	NA	NA	CASSLEDEQFF	TGTGCCAGCAGCCTCGAAGATGAGCAGTTCTTC
TRBV11-3	TRBJ1-6	NA	NA	CASSLDNPSRALHF	TGTGCCAGCAGCTTAGATAACCCCTCTCGGGCCCTCCACTTT
TRBV7-9	TRBJ2-5	NA	NA	CASSFPRDETQYF	TGTGCCAGCAGCTTTCCCAGGGACGAGACCCAGTACTTC
TRBV5-5	TRBJ1-1	NA	NA	CASTLGGEAFF	TGTGCCAGCACTCTCGGCGGGGAAGCTTTCTTT
TRBV2	TRBJ2-6	TRBD2	NA	CASSEAATSVSGANVLTF	TGTGCCAGCAGTGAAGCTGCGACTAGCGTCTCTGGGGCCAACGTCCTGACTTTC
TRBV5-6	TRBJ2-5	NA	NA	CASSLRSGETQYF	TGTGCCAGCAGCTTGCGATCAGGGGAGACCCAGTACTTC
TRBV6-5	TRBJ1-2	NA	once	CASSRGEGYTF	TGTGCCAGCAGTAGAGGGGAAGGCTACACCTTC
TRBV27	TRBJ1-1	NA	NA	CASSPQGRTEAFF	TGTGCCAGCAGTCCCCAGGGTCGCACTGAAGCTTTCTTT
TRBV5-1	TRBJ1-2	NA	NA	CASSPGTLRIYGYTF	TGCGCCAGCAGCCCTGGGACTTTAAGAATCTATGGCTACACCTTC
TRBV7-8	TRBJ2-7	NA	NA	CASSLPRKDEQYF	TGTGCCAGCAGCTTACCCCGAAAGGACGAGCAGTACTTC
TRBV15	TRBJ2-1	NA	NA	CATSRDVDSEQFF	TGTGCCACCAGCAGAGATGTAGATTCTGAGCAGTTCTTC
TRBV19	TRBJ1-4	TRBD1	NA	CASSARGLTNEKLFF	TGTGCCAGTAGTGCCAGGGGGCTGACTAATGAAAAACTGTTTTTT